This TCR beta chain was retrieved from a study of response to subunit inactivated influenza vaccine (dated by TCRdb to 2016 to 2018). General notes on the study: Deep quantitative profiling of the T cell receptor repertoire was used in the study to follow responses to a trivalent subunit inactivated influenza vaccine. Results the study describes overall, beyond this receptor: The authors suggested that each seasonal influenza vaccination may recruit only a limited number of new T cells.

The germline V gene supplies CDR1 SGHRS and CDR2 YFSETQ. The CDR3 runs 17 amino acids, cysteine and phenylalanine included. The CDR3 DNA has 51 bases and is translated from base 1. The junction shows trimming of 0 bases on V and 1 base on J, plus 13 bases between the germline ends. The library was generated by RT-PCR. Reads for this sample came from an Illumina HiSeq 2500. TCRdb itself trimmed the public reads at Q25 with fastp, ran MiXCR and retained productive beta chains. Rows matching on CDR3 protein sequence are summarized as one entry with the most common DNA and genes. The sample table records about 650,000 distinct CDR3 sequences; about 15% of these occur just once. The biggest ten clones account for about 7.4% of the sample. This clonotype occurred many times. Its antigen is unknown. No much larger clone is present one base from it, and per-base qualities are unavailable.

The rearranged segments are TRBV5-1 and TRBJ2-2; matching of 6 bases hints at TRBD1 as the D gene. This TCR came from a man in his fifties or sixties who received an inactivated influenza vaccine. Donor details come from another sample of the same person, matched by shared clones. The specimen comprised PBMCs from blood, sampled approximately 15 days before vaccination. CDR3 loop: CASSLVPWGQNTGELFF. The sequenced DNA is TGCGCCAGCAGCTTGGTACCCTGGGGACAGAACACCGGGGAGCTGTTTTTT.